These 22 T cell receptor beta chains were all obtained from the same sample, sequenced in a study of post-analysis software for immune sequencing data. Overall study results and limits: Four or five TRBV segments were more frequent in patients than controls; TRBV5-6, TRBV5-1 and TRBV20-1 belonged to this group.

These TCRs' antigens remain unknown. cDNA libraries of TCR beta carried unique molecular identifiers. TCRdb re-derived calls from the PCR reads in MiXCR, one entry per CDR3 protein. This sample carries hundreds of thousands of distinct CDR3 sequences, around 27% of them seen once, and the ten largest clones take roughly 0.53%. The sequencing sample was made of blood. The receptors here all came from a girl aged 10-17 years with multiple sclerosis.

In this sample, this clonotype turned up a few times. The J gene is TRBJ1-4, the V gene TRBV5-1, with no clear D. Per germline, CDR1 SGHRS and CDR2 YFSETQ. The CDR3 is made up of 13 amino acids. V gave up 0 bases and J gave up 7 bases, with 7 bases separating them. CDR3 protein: CASSLAATEKLFF. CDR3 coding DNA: TGCGCCAGCAGCTTGGCGGCCACTGAAAAACTGTTTTTT.

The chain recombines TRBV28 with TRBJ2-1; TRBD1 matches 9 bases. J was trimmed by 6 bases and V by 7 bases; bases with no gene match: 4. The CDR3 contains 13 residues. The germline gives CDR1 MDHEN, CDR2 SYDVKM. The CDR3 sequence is CASKRQGGNEQFF. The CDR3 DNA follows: TGTGCCAGCAAGAGACAGGGGGGCAATGAGCAGTTCTTC.

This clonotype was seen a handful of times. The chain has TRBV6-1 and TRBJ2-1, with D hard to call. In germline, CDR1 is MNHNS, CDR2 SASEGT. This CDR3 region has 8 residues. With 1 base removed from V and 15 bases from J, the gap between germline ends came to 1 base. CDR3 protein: CASSEGFF. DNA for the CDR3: TGTGCCAGCAGTGAAGGGTTCTTC.

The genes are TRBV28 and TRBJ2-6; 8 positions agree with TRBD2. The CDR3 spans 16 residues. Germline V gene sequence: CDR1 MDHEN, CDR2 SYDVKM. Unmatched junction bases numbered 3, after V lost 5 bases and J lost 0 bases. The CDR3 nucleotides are TGTGCCAGCAGTCACGGGACTAGCTCTGGGGCCAACGTCCTGACTTTC. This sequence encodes CASSHGTSSGANVLTF.

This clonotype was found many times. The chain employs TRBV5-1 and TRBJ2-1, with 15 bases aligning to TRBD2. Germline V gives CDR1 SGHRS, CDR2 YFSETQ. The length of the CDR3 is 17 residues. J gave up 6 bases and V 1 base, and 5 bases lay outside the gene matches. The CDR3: CASSLRTSGGAGNEQFF. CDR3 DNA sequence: TGCGCCAGCAGCTTGAGGACTAGCGGGGGGGCCGGCAATGAGCAGTTCTTC.

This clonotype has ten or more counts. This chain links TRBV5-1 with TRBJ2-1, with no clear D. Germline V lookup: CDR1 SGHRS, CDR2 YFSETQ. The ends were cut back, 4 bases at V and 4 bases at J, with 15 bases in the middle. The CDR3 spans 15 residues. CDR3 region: CASSPLGSMYNEQFF. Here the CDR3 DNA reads TGCGCCAGCAGCCCGTTAGGGTCCATGTACAATGAGCAGTTCTTC.

The CDR3 sequence: CSATGTGGAQETQYF. Written as DNA, the CDR3 is TGCAGTGCTACTGGGACTGGCGGGGCCCAAGAGACCCAGTACTTC. The chain employs TRBV20-1 and TRBJ2-5; possible D gene TRBD2, 6 bases. Germline CDR1 reads DFQATT; CDR2 reads SNEGSKA (reference sequence). V was clipped by 4 bases and J by 1 base, with 16 bases between them. The CDR3 spans 15 residues.

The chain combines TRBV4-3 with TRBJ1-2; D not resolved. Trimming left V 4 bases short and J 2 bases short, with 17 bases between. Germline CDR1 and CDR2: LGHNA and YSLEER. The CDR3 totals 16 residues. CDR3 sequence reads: CASSLELLTENYGYTF. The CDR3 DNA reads TGCGCCAGCAGCCTAGAACTACTTACTGAGAACTATGGCTACACCTTC.

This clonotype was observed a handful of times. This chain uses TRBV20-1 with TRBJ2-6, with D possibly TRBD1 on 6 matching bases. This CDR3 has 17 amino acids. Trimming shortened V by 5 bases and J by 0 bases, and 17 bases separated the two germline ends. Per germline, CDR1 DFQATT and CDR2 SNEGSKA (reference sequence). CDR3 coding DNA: TGCAGTGCTGGCCGGGACACGCGTTCCTCTGGGGCCAACGTCCTGACTTTC. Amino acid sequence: CSAGRDTRSSGANVLTF.

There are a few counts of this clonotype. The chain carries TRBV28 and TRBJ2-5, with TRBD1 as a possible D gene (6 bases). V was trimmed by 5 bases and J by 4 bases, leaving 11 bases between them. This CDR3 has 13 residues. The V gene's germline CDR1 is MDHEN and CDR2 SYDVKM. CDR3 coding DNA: TGTGCCAGCAGTCCCGACAGGCTAGAGACCCAGTACTTC. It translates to CASSPDRLETQYF.

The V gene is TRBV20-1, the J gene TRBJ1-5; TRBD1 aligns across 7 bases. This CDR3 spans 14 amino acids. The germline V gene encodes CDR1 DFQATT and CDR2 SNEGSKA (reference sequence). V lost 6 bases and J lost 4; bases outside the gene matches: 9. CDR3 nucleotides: TGCAGTGCGAGCCGGGACAGCCCTAATCAGCCCCAGCATTTT. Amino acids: CSASRDSPNQPQHF.

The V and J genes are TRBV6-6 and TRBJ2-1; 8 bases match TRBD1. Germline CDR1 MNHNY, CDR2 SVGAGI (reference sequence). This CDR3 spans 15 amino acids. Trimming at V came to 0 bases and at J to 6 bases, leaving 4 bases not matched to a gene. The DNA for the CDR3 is TGTGCCAGCAGTTACTCGACAGGGGTGGGCAATGAGCAGTTCTTC. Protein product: CASSYSTGVGNEQFF.

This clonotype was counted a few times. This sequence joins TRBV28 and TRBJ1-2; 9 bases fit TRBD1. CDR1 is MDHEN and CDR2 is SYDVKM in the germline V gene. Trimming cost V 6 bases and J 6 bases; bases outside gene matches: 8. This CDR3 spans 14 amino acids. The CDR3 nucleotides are TGTGCCAGCAGCCCGACTGACAGGGGGAATGGCTACACCTTC. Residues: CASSPTDRGNGYTF.

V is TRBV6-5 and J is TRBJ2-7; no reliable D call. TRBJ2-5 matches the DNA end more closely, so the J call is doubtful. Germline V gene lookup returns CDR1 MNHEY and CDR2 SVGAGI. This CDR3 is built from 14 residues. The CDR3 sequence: CASSYWAERETQYF. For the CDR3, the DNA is TGTGCCAGCAGTTACTGGGCTGAGAGGGAGACCCAGTACTTC.

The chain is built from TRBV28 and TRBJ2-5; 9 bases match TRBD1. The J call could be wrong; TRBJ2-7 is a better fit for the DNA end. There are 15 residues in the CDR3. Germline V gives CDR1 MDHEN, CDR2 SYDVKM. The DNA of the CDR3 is TGTGCCAGCAGTTTATGTGGGACAGGGTCCTACGAGCAGTACTTC. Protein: CASSLCGTGSYEQYF.

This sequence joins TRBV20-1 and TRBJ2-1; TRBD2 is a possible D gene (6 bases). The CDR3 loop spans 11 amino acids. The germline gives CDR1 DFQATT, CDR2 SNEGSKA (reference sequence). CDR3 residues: CSGGAANEQFF. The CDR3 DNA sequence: TGCAGCGGAGGGGCGGCCAATGAGCAGTTCTTC.

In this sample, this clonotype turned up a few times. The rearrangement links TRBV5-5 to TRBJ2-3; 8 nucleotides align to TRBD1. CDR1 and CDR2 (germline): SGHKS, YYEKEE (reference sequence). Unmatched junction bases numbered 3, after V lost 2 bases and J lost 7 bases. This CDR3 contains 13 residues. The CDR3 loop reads CASSFQGANTQYF. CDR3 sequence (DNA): TGTGCCAGCAGCTTCCAGGGGGCGAATACGCAGTATTTT.

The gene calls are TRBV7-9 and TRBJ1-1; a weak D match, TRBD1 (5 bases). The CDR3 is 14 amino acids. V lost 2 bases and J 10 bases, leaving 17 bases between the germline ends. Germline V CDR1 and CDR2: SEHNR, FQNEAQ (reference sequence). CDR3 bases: TGTGCCAGCAGCTTACAGGGCGAAGTCTCTGGAGCTTTCTTT. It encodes CASSLQGEVSGAFF.

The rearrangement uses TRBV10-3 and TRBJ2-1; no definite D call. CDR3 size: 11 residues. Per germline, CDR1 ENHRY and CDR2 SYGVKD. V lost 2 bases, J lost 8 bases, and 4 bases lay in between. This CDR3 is CAISETDEQFF. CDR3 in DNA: TGTGCCATCAGTGAGACGGATGAGCAGTTCTTC.

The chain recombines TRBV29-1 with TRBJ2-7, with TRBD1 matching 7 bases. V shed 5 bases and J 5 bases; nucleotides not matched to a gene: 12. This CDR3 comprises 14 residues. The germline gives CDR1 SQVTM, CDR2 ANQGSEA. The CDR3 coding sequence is TGCAGCGTTAAGATCCGACAGGGAATCGACGAGCAGTACTTC. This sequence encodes CSVKIRQGIDEQYF.

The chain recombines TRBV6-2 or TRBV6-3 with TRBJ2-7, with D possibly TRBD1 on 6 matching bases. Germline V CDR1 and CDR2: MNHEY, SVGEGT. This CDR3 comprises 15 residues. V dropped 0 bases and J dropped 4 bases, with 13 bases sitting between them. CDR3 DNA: TGTGCCAGCAGTTACTCTCAGGGGTTCCTGTACGAGCAGTACTTC. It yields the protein CASSYSQGFLYEQYF.

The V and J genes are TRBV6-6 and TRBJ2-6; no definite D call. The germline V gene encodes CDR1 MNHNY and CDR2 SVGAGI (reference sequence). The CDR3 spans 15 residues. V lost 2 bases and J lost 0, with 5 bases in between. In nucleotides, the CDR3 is TGTGCCAGCAGTTACGGCCGCTCTGGGGCCAACGTCCTGACTTTC. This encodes CASSYGRSGANVLTF.